This T cell receptor beta chain was retrieved from a study of T cell responses to AZD1222 COVID-19 vaccine. Study-wide findings and caveats: After two AZD1222 doses, spike-specific TCR breadth and depth rose versus day 0.

This CDR3 comprises 15 residues. CDR1 is SNHLY and CDR2 is FYNNEI in the germline V gene. V lost 1 base to trimming and J lost 7 bases, with 14 bases between them. Sequenced by immunoSEQ multiplex PCR; TCRdb stores in-frame clones only, minus some. This sample has some 280,000 clones, with about 94% found just once. On this clone: Its antigen is undetermined.

This sample comprised peripheral blood, obtained 28 days after the second AZD1222 dose. V is TRBV2 and J is TRBJ2-1; D may match TRBD1 or TRBD2 (5 bases each). The receptor comes from an adult who received the AZD1222 COVID-19 vaccine. CDR3 residues: CASSEGGSAENEQFF. The CDR3, as DNA: TGTGCCAGCAGTGAAGGGGGGAGTGCTGAAAATGAGCAGTTCTTC.